Listed here are 18 T cell receptor beta chains from one sample, sequenced in a study of CD8+CD57+ T cells in acquired aplastic anemia. Patients picked for sequencing had shown CD8+CD57+ cell expansion detected by flow cytometry. Genomic DNA provided the template from which TCR beta VDJ and CDR3 profiles were obtained. TCRdb analysed the reads with MiXCR anew, one entry per CDR3 protein. The sample lists about 40,000 distinct CDR3 sequences, roughly 69% occurring once. Sequencing was performed on sorted CD4+, CD8+, or CD8+CD57+ T cells (not recorded which) from PBMCs. The source of these receptors is a human donor with aplastic anemia.

This clonotype came up many times. The chain carries TRBV29-1 and TRBJ1-4; TRBD1 matches at 7 bases. The germline gives CDR1 SQVTM, CDR2 ANQGSEA. J was trimmed by 4 bases and V by 5 bases; bases with no gene match: 7. The CDR3 is 14 residues long. The CDR3 sequence is CSVRWDRDNEKLFF. Here the CDR3 DNA reads TGCAGCGTTCGGTGGGACAGAGATAATGAAAAACTGTTTTTT.

There are a few counts of this clonotype. The rearrangement uses TRBV25-1 and TRBJ1-6, with TRBD1 identical over 12 bases. CDR3 length: 14 residues. CDR1 and CDR2 from the germline V gene are MGHDK and SYGVNS. J gave up 10 bases and V 6 bases, and 4 bases lay outside the gene matches. CDR3 sequence (DNA): TGTGCCAGCAGGCGGGACAGGGGGCAATCACCCCTCCACTTT. It yields the protein CASRRDRGQSPLHF.

This clonotype has a count of ten or more. The CDR3 sequence is CASSHGRGNYGYTF. The CDR3 bases are TGTGCCAGCAGCCATGGGAGAGGGAACTATGGCTACACCTTC. V is TRBV3-1 and J is TRBJ1-2; D is uncertain. The CDR3 consists of 14 residues. Germline V gene sequence: CDR1 LGHDT, CDR2 YNNKEL (reference sequence). V lost 3 bases and J 2 bases, leaving 10 bases between the germline ends.

This clonotype was observed a few times. A much larger clone lies one base from this, so it may be a read error. The CDR3 spells CASSEWLGQPQRF. As DNA, the CDR3 is TGTGCCAGCAGTGAATGGTTAGGTCAGCCCCAGCGTTTT. The chain links TRBV6-4 to TRBJ1-5; D remains ambiguous. The CDR3 runs 13 residues. The germline V gene encodes CDR1 MRHNA and CDR2 SNTAGT.

This clonotype appeared a single time. The rearrangement uses TRBV7-8 and TRBJ2-5; 14 bases are a match to TRBD2. Germline V gene lookup returns CDR1 SGHVS and CDR2 FQNEAQ. The CDR3 contains 18 residues. V was clipped by 4 bases and J by 0 bases; unmatched bases: 7. The CDR3 loop reads CASSSELGLAGDQETQYF. DNA for the CDR3: TGTGCCAGCAGCTCCGAGTTGGGACTAGCGGGGGACCAAGAGACCCAGTACTTC.

The V and J genes are TRBV6-5 and TRBJ1-2; 12 bases agree with TRBD1. V trimming: 2 bases; J trimming: 7 bases; junction bases outside the gene matches: 8. The CDR3 loop spans 16 amino acids. Germline CDR1 MNHEY, CDR2 SVGAGI. This CDR3 is CASSYDQGQGAGGYTF. The CDR3 DNA follows: TGTGCCAGCAGTTACGACCAGGGACAGGGGGCGGGTGGCTACACCTTC.

This clonotype has more than one count but fewer than ten. V usage is TRBV25-1 and J usage is TRBJ1-4, with no clear D. CDR1 MGHDK and CDR2 SYGVNS come from the germline V gene. The CDR3 is made up of 17 amino acids. CDR3 in amino acids: CASSPPDRGLANEKLFF. The CDR3 DNA reads TGTGCTAGCTCACCACCGGATAGAGGGCTTGCTAATGAAAAACTGTTTTTT.

This clonotype has only a few counts. This chain joins TRBV7-9 and TRBJ2-7, with D uncertain. This CDR3 has 12 amino acids. CDR1 is SEHNR and CDR2 is FQNEAQ in the germline V gene (reference sequence). Trimming stripped 5 bases from V and 6 bases from J, with 11 bases between. The CDR3 region is CASSPPGFEQYF. The CDR3 DNA sequence: TGTGCCAGCAGCCCACCGGGTTTCGAGCAGTACTTC. Full variable domain (remainder filled in from reference TRBV7-9 and TRBJ2-7): DTGVSQNPRHKITKRGQNVTFRCDPISEHNRLYWYRQTLGQGPEFLTYFQNEAQLEKSRLLSDRFSAERPKGSFSTLEIQRTEQGDSAMYLCASSPPGFEQYFGPGTRLTVT.

The V call is TRBV29-1, the J call TRBJ1-2, with D unresolved. The germline V gene encodes CDR1 SQVTM and CDR2 ANQGSEA. V was clipped by 4 bases and J by 6 bases, with 15 bases between them. The CDR3 contains 13 residues. The CDR3 bases are TGCAGCGTTGGCCAGGAGTACCCGAATGGCTACACCTTC. This codes for CSVGQEYPNGYTF.

The V gene is TRBV24-1, the J gene TRBJ1-2; D unclear. V lost 3 bases and J lost 1, with 8 bases in between. Germline V gene data show CDR1 as KGHDR and CDR2 as SFDVKD. This CDR3 has 14 residues. The CDR3 is CATSDIQINYGYTF. The DNA of the CDR3 is TGTGCCACCAGTGATATACAGATTAACTATGGCTACACCTTC.

The CDR3 region has the DNA TGTGCCAGCATCGTGGGGCTCACCGGGGAGCTGTTTTTT. Translated, it gives CASIVGLTGELFF. The chain links TRBV12-3 or TRBV12-4 to TRBJ2-2; weak D call: TRBD1 (5 bases). Between the trimmed V and J ends, which lost 7 bases and 4 bases, there was a span of 10 bases. The CDR3 spans 13 residues.

This chain links TRBV2 with TRBJ1-2, with 7 bases matching TRBD1. Germline CDR1 SNHLY, CDR2 FYNNEI. With 6 bases clipped from V and 4 bases from J, the junction kept 5 bases outside the gene matches. The CDR3 runs 13 residues. CDR3 sequence: CASSGTDPYGYTF. CDR3 coding DNA: TGTGCCAGCAGCGGGACAGACCCCTATGGCTACACCTTC.

As concerns this clonotype: This may be a read error: a much more frequent sequence differs by one nucleotide. The chain links TRBV20-1 to TRBJ2-2; TRBD1 agrees at 9 bases. The CDR3 has 17 amino acids. Germline V gene data show CDR1 as DFQATT and CDR2 as SNEGSKA (reference sequence). Trimming cost V 1 base and J 6 bases; bases outside gene matches: 12. The CDR3 DNA reads as TGCAGTGCTAGAGGGGACAGGGAGATAATAGTCCCCGGGGAGCTGTTTTTT. It translates to CSARGDREIIVPGELFF.

This clonotype was observed a few times. A much larger clonotype is one base distant, so this may be a read error. The J gene is TRBJ2-1, the V gene TRBV5-1; tentative D call: TRBD1 (5 bases). Germline V gene lookup returns CDR1 SGHRS and CDR2 YFSETQ. CDR3 length equals 12 residues. The CDR3 protein is CASSAGYNDQFF. The DNA of the CDR3 is TGCGCCAGCAGCGCAGGGTACAATGATCAGTTCTTC.

This clonotype was counted at least ten times. This chain joins TRBV7-6 and TRBJ2-4, with D unclear. Trimming cost V 4 bases and J 9 bases, with 13 bases left between them. Germline-derived CDR1 and CDR2 are SGHVS and FNYEAQ. This CDR3 is built from 13 residues. The CDR3 DNA follows: TGTGCCAGCAGCTCTTCCCTTTACTCCATTCAGTACTTC. Its translation: CASSSSLYSIQYF.

This clonotype was seen ten or more times. The rearrangement uses TRBV13 and TRBJ1-4, with 9 positions matching TRBD1. V lost 4 bases and J lost 6; bases outside the gene matches: 3. This CDR3 is built from 14 residues. CDR1 is PRHDT, CDR2 FYEKMQ, per germline (reference sequence). As DNA, the CDR3 is TGTGCCAGCAGCTCGGGACAGGGCGATGAAAAACTGTTTTTT. This gives the protein CASSSGQGDEKLFF.

The chain links TRBV19 to TRBJ2-7, with TRBD1 identical over 9 bases. V gave up 8 bases and J gave up 5 bases; unmatched junction bases: 4. The CDR3 has 12 amino acids. Germline values: CDR1 LNHDA, CDR2 SQIVND (reference sequence). The CDR3 DNA follows: TGTGCCAGTCGGACAGGGGCTGACGAGCAGTACTTC. This codes for CASRTGADEQYF.

V gene TRBV19 combines with J gene TRBJ1-5; 12 nucleotides line up with TRBD1. The CDR3 covers 14 residues. The germline CDR1 and CDR2 sequences are LNHDA and SQIVND (reference sequence). J gave up 6 bases and V 11 bases, and 8 bases lay outside the gene matches. The CDR3 DNA reads TGTGCCTCAAACAGGGACAGGGGGCTTCAGCCCCAGCATTTT. Its translation: CASNRDRGLQPQHF.